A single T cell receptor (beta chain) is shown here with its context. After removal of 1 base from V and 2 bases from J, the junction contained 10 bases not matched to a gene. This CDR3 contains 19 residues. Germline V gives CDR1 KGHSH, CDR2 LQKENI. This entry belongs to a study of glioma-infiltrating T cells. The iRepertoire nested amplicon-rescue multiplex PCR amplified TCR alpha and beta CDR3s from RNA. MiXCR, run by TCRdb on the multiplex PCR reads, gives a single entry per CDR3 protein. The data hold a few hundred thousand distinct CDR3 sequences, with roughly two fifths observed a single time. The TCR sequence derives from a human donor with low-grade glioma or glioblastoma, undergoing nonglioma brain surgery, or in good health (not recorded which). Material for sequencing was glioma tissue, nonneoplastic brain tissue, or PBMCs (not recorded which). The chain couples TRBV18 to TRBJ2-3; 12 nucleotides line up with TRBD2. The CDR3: CASSPQWTSGEGNTDTQYF. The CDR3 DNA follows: TGTGCCAGCTCACCACAATGGACTAGCGGGGAGGGGAACACAGATACGCAGTATTTT.